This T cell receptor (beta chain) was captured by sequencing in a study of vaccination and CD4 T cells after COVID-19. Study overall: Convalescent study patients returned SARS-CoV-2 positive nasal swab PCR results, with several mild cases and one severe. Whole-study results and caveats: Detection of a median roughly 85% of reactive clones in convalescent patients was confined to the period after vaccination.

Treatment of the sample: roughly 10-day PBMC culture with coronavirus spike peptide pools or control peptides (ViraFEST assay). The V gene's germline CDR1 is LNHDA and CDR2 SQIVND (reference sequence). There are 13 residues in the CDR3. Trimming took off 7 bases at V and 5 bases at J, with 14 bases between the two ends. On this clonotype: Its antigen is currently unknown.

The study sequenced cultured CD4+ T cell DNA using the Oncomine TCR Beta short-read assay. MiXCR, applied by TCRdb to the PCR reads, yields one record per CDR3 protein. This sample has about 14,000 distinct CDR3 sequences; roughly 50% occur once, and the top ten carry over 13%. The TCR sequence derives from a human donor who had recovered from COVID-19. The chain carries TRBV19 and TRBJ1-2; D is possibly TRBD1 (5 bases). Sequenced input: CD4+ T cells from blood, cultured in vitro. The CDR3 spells CASTPGLLYGYTF. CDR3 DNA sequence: TGTGCCAGTACCCCGGGACTGCTATATGGCTACACCTTC.